These 24 T cell receptor beta chains were all obtained from the same sample, sequenced in a study of Ad26.COV2.S vaccination and SARS-CoV-2 variants. This sample's treatment: about 20 received Ad26.COV2.S at low or high dose, single or two shots; five or six received placebo; per-sample allocation not given. Collection of samples fell on day 63 after the first vaccine or placebo injection. This table comes from immunoSEQ multiplex PCR, and its TCRdb copy is limited to in-frame clones, with some not included. Of approximately 500,000 clones listed, around 88% are singletons. The sample was peripheral blood, taken in a trial of Ad26.COV2.S vaccine versus placebo. All receptors derive from a person between 18 and 60 years old who received the Ad26.COV2.S COVID-19 vaccine or a placebo.

This sequence joins TRBV28 and TRBJ2-7, with a possible D match to TRBD2 (5 bases). Germline CDR1 MDHEN, CDR2 SYDVKM. The length of the CDR3 is 16 residues. V gave up 8 bases and J gave up 1 base, with 21 bases separating them. This CDR3 reads CASGETGKGESYEQYF. The DNA of the CDR3 is TGTGCCAGCGGTGAGACGGGAAAAGGAGAGTCCTACGAGCAGTACTTC.

The CDR3 sequence: CASSEEDSMNTGELFF. The DNA for the CDR3 is TGTGCCAGCAGTGAGGAGGACAGTATGAACACCGGGGAGCTGTTTTTT. The chain uses TRBV2 and TRBJ2-2; maybe TRBD1 (6 bases). V lost 3 bases to trimming and J lost 1 base, with 12 bases between them. The CDR3 totals 16 residues. The germline CDR1 and CDR2 sequences are SNHLY and FYNNEI.

The chain employs TRBV21-1 and TRBJ1-2; TRBD1 reflects the table's D call only, with no check against the DNA. TRBV21-1 has pseudogene status. This CDR3 spans 16 amino acids. The DNA of the CDR3 is TGTGCCAGCAACAGGGGCAAAACAATATCTAACTATGGCTACACCTTC. Translated: CASNRGKTISNYGYTF.

This chain joins TRBV7-9 and TRBJ2-5, with D unresolved. Between the trimmed V and J ends, which lost 1 base and 2 bases, there was a span of 5 bases. This CDR3 region has 13 residues. CDR1 SEHNR and CDR2 FQNEAQ come from the germline V gene (reference sequence). In nucleotides, the CDR3 is TGTGCCAGCAGCTTAGGTAGACAAGAGACCCAGTACTTC. Translated: CASSLGRQETQYF.

This chain connects TRBV19 to TRBJ1-1; D uncertain. V dropped 5 bases and J dropped 9 bases, with 19 bases sitting between them. The CDR3 runs 14 residues. CDR1 is LNHDA, CDR2 SQIVND, per germline (reference sequence). Here the CDR3 DNA reads TGTGCCAGTAGTCCGGATCCCTCATACCACAAAGCTTTCTTT. This sequence encodes CASSPDPSYHKAFF.

The genes are TRBV6-5 and TRBJ1-2, with D maybe TRBD1 (6 bases). The germline V gene has CDR1 MNHEY and CDR2 SVGAGI. CDR3 length: 13 amino acids. V lost 7 bases and J lost 6, with 15 bases in between. This chain's CDR3 is CASTQGGWDGYTF. CDR3 DNA sequence: TGTGCCAGCACCCAAGGGGGGTGGGATGGCTACACCTTC.

This clone has a single count. The chain links TRBV30 to TRBJ1-5, with TRBD1 as a possible D gene (6 bases). Germline V gives CDR1 GTSNPN, CDR2 SVGIG (reference sequence). The CDR3 sequence is 14 residues long. Trimming stripped 2 bases from V and 7 bases from J, with 15 bases between. The CDR3 DNA is TGTGCCTGGAGTATCCCGGGGGGCCGGCAGCCCCAGCATTTT. It encodes CAWSIPGGRQPQHF.

The V and J genes are TRBV5-5 and TRBJ1-5; D might be TRBD1 (6 bases). The CDR3 consists of 14 residues. CDR1 is SGHKS, CDR2 YYEKEE, per germline (reference sequence). V gave up 0 bases and J gave up 6 bases, with 10 bases separating them. In DNA form, the CDR3 reads TGTGCCAGCAGCTTGGTGGGAGGGGGTCAGCCCCAGCATTTT. Protein sequence: CASSLVGGGQPQHF.

This clone has just a few counts. This chain joins TRBV19 and TRBJ1-2; 8 nucleotides line up with TRBD1. The germline V gene has CDR1 LNHDA and CDR2 SQIVND (reference sequence). There are 15 residues in the CDR3. J gave up 0 bases and V 5 bases, and 5 bases lay outside the gene matches. The CDR3 spells CASSPQGATNYGYTF. CDR3 nucleotides: TGTGCCAGTAGTCCTCAGGGGGCGACTAACTATGGCTACACCTTC.

This chain uses TRBV5-1 with TRBJ2-7; D is ambiguous. The CDR3 totals 11 residues. The germline CDR1 and CDR2 sequences are SGHRS and YFSETQ. V was pared by 0 bases and J by 5 bases, with 3 bases between. Written as DNA, the CDR3 is TGCGCCAGCAGCTTGGACCACGAGCAGTACTTC. Protein: CASSLDHEQYF.

The chain has TRBV6-5 and TRBJ2-1, with D uncertain. This CDR3 spans 15 amino acids. The germline CDR1 and CDR2 sequences are MNHEY and SVGAGI. Deletions cut 6 bases from V and 0 bases from J, with 12 bases between. The CDR3 bases are TGTGCCAGCAGCTCCCAACCCCTCTCCTACAATGAGCAGTTCTTC. Amino acid sequence: CASSSQPLSYNEQFF.

V is TRBV3-1 (or the pseudogene TRBV3-2) and J is TRBJ2-2; no reliable D call. The V and J ends lost 4 bases and 7 bases respectively, with 16 bases between them. This CDR3 has 15 residues. Germline V gene lookup returns CDR1 LGHDT and CDR2 YNNKEL (reference sequence). This chain's CDR3 is CASSLQRLGGGELFF. CDR3 nucleotide sequence: TGTGCCAGCAGCCTACAACGGTTAGGCGGCGGGGAGCTGTTTTTT.

This clone occurred a few times. The V and J genes are TRBV9 and TRBJ1-6; D remains ambiguous. V gave up 3 bases and J gave up 9 bases, with 7 bases separating them. The CDR3 has 12 residues. CDR1 and CDR2 from the germline V gene are SGDLS and YYNGEE. The CDR3 loop reads CASSADGSPLHF. The CDR3 bases are TGTGCCAGCAGCGCTGATGGTTCACCCCTCCACTTT.

The chain is built from TRBV24-1 and TRBJ2-7; TRBD2 aligns across 8 bases. Germline trimming cut 8 bases from V and 6 bases from J; bases unmatched to any gene: 14. The length of the CDR3 is 15 residues. In germline, CDR1 is KGHDR, CDR2 SFDVKD. The DNA for the CDR3 is TGTGCCACCACCGGGGGGGGGTCATTGGCCGTCGAGCAGTACTTC. This gives the protein CATTGGGSLAVEQYF.

The V gene is TRBV7-3, the J gene TRBJ2-1; the D is unclear. The V gene lost 2 bases and the J gene lost 7 bases, with 9 bases spanning the gap. The CDR3 extends over 13 amino acids. CDR1 and CDR2 (germline): SGHTA, FQGTGA. The CDR3 DNA sequence: TGTGCCAGCAGCTTAGGCGTAGGTAATGAGCAGTTCTTC. It is translated as CASSLGVGNEQFF.

This clone was picked up one time. The chain is built from TRBV6-5 and TRBJ2-1; 8 nucleotides line up with TRBD2. After removal of 5 bases from V and 10 bases from J, the junction contained 10 bases not matched to a gene. This CDR3 contains 14 residues. CDR1 MNHEY and CDR2 SVGAGI come from the germline V gene. CDR3 sequence: CASSPLAGLGEQFF. CDR3 in DNA: TGTGCCAGCAGTCCATTAGCGGGATTGGGCGAGCAGTTCTTC.

V usage is TRBV6-2 or TRBV6-3 and J usage is TRBJ2-1, with D tentatively TRBD1 or TRBD2 (5 bases each). The CDR3 is 16 residues long. Germline loops: CDR1 MNHEY, CDR2 SVGEGT. V was clipped by 6 bases and J by 9 bases, with 24 bases between them. The CDR3 region has the DNA TGTGCCAGCAGCTCCCGCGGGCGAAGGGGAGATGGTGAGCAGTTCTTC. This translates into CASSSRGRRGDGEQFF.

The rearrangement uses TRBV6-1 and TRBJ2-7, with a weak D call TRBD1 (5 bases). The CDR3 contains 15 residues. Trimming removed 0 bases from V and 0 bases from J, with 9 bases in between. Germline V gives CDR1 MNHNS, CDR2 SASEGT. The CDR3 here is CASSEAGHSSYEQYF. CDR3 nucleotides: TGTGCCAGCAGTGAAGCTGGACACAGCTCCTACGAGCAGTACTTC.

The chain links TRBV19 to TRBJ2-7, with TRBD1 matching 7 bases. Per the germline V gene, CDR1 is LNHDA and CDR2 is SQIVND (reference sequence). Trimming at V came to 5 bases and at J to 1 base, leaving 8 bases not matched to a gene. This CDR3 has 15 amino acids. The CDR3: CASSAPRDSSYEQYF. As DNA, the CDR3 is TGTGCCAGTAGTGCGCCACGGGACAGTTCCTACGAGCAGTACTTC.

The V gene is TRBV28, the J gene TRBJ1-5; no firm D call. The V end lost 3 bases, the J end lost 0 bases, and 6 bases lay between the germline ends. The CDR3 length is 14 residues. Germline V gives CDR1 MDHEN, CDR2 SYDVKM. CDR3 protein: CASSFVHSNQPQHF. In DNA, the CDR3 is TGTGCCAGCAGTTTCGTTCATAGCAATCAGCCCCAGCATTTT.

The chain employs TRBV5-1 and TRBJ2-5; 14 bases are a match to TRBD2. CDR1 is SGHRS, CDR2 YFSETQ, per germline. The CDR3 contains 17 residues. V trimming: 0 bases; J trimming: 5 bases; junction bases outside the gene matches: 6. The chain's CDR3 is CASSLGLAGGPGETQYF. As DNA, the CDR3 is TGCGCCAGCAGCTTGGGACTAGCGGGAGGGCCCGGGGAGACCCAGTACTTC. The full variable domain, rest sourced from reference TRBV5-1 and TRBJ2-5, is KAGVTQTPRYLIKTRGQQVTLSCSPISGHRSVSWYQQTPGQGLQFLFEYFSETQRNKGNFPGRFSGRQFSNSRSEMNVSTLELGDSALYLCASSLGLAGGPGETQYFGPGTRLLVL.

This rearrangement joins TRBV7-2 to TRBJ2-7, with D unresolved. CDR3 length: 13 residues. Germline CDR1 and CDR2: SGHTA and FQGNSA. Trimming shortened V by 1 base and J by 4 bases, and 8 bases separated the two germline ends. CDR3 sequence: CASSLGFGYEQYF. The CDR3 nucleotides read TGTGCCAGCAGCTTAGGGTTTGGTTACGAGCAGTACTTC.

J is TRBJ2-5 and V is TRBV5-6; weak D call: TRBD2 (6 bases). CDR3 length: 13 amino acids. The germline gives CDR1 SGHDT, CDR2 YYEEEE. With 5 bases removed from V and 5 bases from J, the gap between germline ends came to 13 bases. CDR3 in DNA: TGTGCCAGCAGACTCTTCGGGGGTGAGACCCAGTACTTC. It yields the protein CASRLFGGETQYF.

The chain is built from TRBV15 and TRBJ2-2, with unresolved D. V was cut by 5 bases and J by 5 bases, with 9 bases left in between. Germline V gene data show CDR1 as LNHNV and CDR2 as YYDKDF (reference sequence). The CDR3 runs 13 residues. The CDR3 here is CATSRILTGELFF. As DNA, the CDR3 is TGTGCCACCAGCCGGATCCTTACCGGGGAGCTGTTTTTT. The variable domain in full, with the rest retrieved from reference TRBV15 and TRBJ2-2, is DAMVIQNPRYQVTQFGKPVTLSCSQTLNHNVMYWYQQKSSQAPKLLFHYYDKDFNNEADTPDNFQSRRPNTSFCFLDIRSPGLGDTAMYLCATSRILTGELFFGEGSRLTVL.